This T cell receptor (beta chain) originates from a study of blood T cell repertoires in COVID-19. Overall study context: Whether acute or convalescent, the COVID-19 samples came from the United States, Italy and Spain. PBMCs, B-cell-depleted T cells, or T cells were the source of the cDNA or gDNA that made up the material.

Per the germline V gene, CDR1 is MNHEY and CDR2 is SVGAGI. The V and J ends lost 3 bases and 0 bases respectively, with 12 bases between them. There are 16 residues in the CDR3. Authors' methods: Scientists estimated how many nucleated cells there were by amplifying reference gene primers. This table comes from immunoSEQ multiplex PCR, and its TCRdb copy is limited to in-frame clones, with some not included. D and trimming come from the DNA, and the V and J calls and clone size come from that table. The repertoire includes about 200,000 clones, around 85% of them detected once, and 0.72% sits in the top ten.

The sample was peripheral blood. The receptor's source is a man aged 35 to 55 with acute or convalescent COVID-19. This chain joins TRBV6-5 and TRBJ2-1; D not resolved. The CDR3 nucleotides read TGTGCCAGCAGTTATAGTGTGCCGAGCTCCTACAATGAGCAGTTCTTC. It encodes CASSYSVPSSYNEQFF.